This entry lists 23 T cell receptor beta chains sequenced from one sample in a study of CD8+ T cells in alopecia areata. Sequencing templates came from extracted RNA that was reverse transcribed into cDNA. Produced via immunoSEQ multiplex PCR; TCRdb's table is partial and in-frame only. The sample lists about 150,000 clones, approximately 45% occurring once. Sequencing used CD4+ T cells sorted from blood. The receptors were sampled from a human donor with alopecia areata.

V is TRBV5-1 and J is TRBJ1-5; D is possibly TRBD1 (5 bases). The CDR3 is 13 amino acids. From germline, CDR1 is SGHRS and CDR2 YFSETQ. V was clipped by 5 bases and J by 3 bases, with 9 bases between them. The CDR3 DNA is TGCGCCAGCAGTCAAGGGGCCAATCAGCCCCAGCATTTT. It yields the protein CASSQGANQPQHF.

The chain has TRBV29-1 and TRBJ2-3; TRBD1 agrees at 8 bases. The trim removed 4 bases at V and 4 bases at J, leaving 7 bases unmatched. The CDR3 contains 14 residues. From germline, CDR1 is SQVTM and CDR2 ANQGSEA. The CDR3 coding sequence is TGCAGCGTTGTTGCAGGGGGCGAGCCAGATACGCAGTATTTT. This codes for CSVVAGGEPDTQYF.

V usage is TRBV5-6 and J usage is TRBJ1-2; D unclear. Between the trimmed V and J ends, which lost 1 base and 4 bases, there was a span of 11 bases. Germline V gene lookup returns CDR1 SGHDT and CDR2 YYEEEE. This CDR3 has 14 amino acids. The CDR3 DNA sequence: TGTGCCAGCAGCTTGCGAAGGGTTCCCTATGGCTACACCTTC. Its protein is CASSLRRVPYGYTF.

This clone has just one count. The CDR3 nucleotides are TGCAGCGTTGTAAGGACGGTGGTACGTCTCAACACTGAAGCTTTCTTT. Its protein product is CSVVRTVVRLNTEAFF. This chain uses TRBV29-1 with TRBJ1-1; D call uncertain. Trimming removed 4 bases at V and 2 bases at J, with 20 bases between. CDR1 is SQVTM and CDR2 is ANQGSEA in the germline V gene. The length of the CDR3 is 16 residues.

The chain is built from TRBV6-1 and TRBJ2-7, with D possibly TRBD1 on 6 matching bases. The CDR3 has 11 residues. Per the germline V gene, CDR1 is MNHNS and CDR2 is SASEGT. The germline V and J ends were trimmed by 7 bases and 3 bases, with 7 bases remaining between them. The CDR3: CASTTGYEQYF. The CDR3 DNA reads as TGTGCCAGCACGACAGGCTACGAGCAGTACTTC.

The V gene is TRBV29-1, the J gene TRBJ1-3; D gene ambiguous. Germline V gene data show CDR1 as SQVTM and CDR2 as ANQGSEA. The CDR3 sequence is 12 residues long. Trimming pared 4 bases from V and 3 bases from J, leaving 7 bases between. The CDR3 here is CSVASVGNTIYF. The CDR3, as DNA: TGCAGCGTTGCCTCCGTTGGAAACACCATATATTTT.

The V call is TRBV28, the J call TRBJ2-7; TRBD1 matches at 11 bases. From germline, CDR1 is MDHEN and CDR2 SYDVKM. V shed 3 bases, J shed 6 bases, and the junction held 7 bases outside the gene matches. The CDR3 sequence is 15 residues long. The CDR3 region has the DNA TGTGCCAGCAGTTTTGGGGGACAGGGGGTATTCGAGCAGTACTTC. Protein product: CASSFGGQGVFEQYF.

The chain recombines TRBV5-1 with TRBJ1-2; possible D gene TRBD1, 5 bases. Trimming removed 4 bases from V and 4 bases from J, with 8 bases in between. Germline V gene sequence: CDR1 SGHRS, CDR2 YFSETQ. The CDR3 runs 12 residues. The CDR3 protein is CASSLGVYGYTF. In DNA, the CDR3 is TGCGCCAGCAGCCTAGGGGTCTATGGCTACACCTTC.

The CDR3 loop is CASRGREANYGYTF. The CDR3 coding sequence is TGTGCCAGCAGGGGCAGGGAAGCTAACTATGGCTACACCTTC. V gene TRBV27 combines with J gene TRBJ1-2, with D possibly matching TRBD1 (5 bases). V shed 6 bases and J shed 0 bases, with 11 bases lying between them. CDR1 and CDR2 from the germline V gene are MNHEY and SMNVEV (reference sequence). This CDR3 spans 14 amino acids.

This CDR3 is CSVAEIRSGEQYF. In nucleotides, the CDR3 is TGCAGCGTTGCCGAGATCCGCAGCGGCGAGCAGTACTTC. This chain joins TRBV29-1 and TRBJ2-7; D may be TRBD2 (5 bases). V was shortened by 4 bases and J by 6 bases, with 16 bases between the two germline ends. This CDR3 has 13 amino acids. The germline gives CDR1 SQVTM, CDR2 ANQGSEA.

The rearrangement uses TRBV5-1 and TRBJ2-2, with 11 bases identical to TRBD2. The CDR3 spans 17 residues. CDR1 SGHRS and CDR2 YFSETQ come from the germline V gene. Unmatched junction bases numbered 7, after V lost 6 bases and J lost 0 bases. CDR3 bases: TGCGCCAGCACCCCGACTAGCGGGGCTGCGAACACCGGGGAGCTGTTTTTT. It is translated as CASTPTSGAANTGELFF.

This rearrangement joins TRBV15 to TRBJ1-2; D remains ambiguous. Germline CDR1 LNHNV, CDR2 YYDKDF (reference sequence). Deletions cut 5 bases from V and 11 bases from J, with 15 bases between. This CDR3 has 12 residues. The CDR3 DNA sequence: TGTGCCACCAGCTCCTCAAATTTGGTGTACACCTTC. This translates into CATSSSNLVYTF.

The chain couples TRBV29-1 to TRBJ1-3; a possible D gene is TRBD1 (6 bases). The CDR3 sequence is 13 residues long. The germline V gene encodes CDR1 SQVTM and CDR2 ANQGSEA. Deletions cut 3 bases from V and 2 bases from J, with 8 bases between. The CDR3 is CSVDEGAGNTIYF. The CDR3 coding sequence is TGCAGCGTTGACGAGGGGGCTGGAAACACCATATATTTT.

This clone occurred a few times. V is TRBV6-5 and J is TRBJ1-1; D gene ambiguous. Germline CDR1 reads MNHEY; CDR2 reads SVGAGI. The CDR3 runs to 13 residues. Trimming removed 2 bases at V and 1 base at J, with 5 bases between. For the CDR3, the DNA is TGTGCCAGCAGTTACCGCTGGAACACTGAAGCTTTCTTT. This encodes CASSYRWNTEAFF.

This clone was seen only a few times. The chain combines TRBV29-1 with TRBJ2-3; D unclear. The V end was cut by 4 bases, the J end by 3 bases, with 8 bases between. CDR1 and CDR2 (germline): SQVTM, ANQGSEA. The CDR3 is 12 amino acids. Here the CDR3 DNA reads TGCAGCGTTGCGCTTGTAACAGATACGCAGTATTTT. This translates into CSVALVTDTQYF.

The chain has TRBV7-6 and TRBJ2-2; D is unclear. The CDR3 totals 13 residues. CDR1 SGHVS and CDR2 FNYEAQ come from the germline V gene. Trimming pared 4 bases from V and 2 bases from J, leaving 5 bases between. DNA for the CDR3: TGTGCCAGCAGCTCGGTTAACACCGGGGAGCTGTTTTTT. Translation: CASSSVNTGELFF.

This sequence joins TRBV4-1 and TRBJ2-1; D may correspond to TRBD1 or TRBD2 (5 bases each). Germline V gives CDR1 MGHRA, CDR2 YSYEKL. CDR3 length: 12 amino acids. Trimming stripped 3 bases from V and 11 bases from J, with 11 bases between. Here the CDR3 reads CASSHPGTKQFF. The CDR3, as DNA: TGCGCCAGCAGCCATCCCGGGACCAAGCAGTTCTTC.

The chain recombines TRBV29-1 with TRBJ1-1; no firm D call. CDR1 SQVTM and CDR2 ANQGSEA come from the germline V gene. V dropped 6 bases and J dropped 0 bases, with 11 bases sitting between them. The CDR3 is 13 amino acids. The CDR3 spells CSVVRQVNTEAFF. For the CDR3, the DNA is TGCAGCGTGGTCCGACAAGTGAACACTGAAGCTTTCTTT.

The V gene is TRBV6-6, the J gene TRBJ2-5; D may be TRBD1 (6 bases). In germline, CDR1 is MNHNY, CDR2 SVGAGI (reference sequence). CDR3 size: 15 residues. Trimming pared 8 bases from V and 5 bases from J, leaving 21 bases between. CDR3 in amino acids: CASLAPGQARETQYF. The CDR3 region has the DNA TGTGCCAGCCTGGCGCCGGGACAAGCCCGGGAGACCCAGTACTTC.

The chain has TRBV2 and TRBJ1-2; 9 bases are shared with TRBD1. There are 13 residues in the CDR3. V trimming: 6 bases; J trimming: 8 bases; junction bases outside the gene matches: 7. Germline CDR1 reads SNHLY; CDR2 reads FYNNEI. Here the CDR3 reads CASRGDRAQGYTF. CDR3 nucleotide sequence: TGTGCCAGCAGGGGGGACAGGGCACAGGGCTACACCTTC.

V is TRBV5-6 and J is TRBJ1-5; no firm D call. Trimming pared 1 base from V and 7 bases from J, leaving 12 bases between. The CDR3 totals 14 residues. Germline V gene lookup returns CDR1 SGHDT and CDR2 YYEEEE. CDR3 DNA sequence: TGTGCCAGCAGCTTGATCGGGTCCGAGCAGCCCCAGCATTTT. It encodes CASSLIGSEQPQHF.

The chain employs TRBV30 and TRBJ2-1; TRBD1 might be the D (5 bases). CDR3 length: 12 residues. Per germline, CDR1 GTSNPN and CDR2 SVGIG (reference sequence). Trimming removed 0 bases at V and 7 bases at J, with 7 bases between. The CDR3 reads CAWSVQGNEQFF. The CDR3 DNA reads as TGTGCCTGGAGTGTTCAGGGAAATGAGCAGTTCTTC.

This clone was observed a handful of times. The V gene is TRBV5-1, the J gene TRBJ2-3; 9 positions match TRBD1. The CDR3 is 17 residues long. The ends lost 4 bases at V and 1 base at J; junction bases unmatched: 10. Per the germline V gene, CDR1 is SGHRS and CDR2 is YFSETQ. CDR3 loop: CASSPHRTGAGTDTQYF. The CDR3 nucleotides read TGCGCCAGCAGCCCACACCGGACAGGGGCCGGCACAGATACGCAGTATTTT.